The sequence of this T cell receptor (beta chain) was determined in a study of shared clonotypes between healthy human individuals (dated by TCRdb to about 2020). With respect to the entire study: The cohort included a few men and a couple of women between 18 and 49 years of age. Per donor, three plates each were used for CD4 naive and CD4 memory, two for CD8 naive, and one for CD8 memory. To estimate repertoire size and how much clonotype sharing occurs between individuals, the study deeply sequenced the blood TCR repertoires of 4 to 6 healthy adults. Libraries were prepared and TCR repertoires were sequenced by different laboratories using diverse techniques, in order to increase sequencing depth and limit assay-specific biases. Per donor, leukapheresis produced somewhere between about 0.85 and 9.5 billion PBMCs. Study-level results and caveats: Pairwise subsampling indicated that sequencing depth was expected to affect the degree of clonotype sharing among donors. Higher generation probabilities were observed for clonotypes shared by all four sorted-subset donors than for non-shared clonotypes. Rarefaction of sorted-subset datasets indicated incomplete sequencing despite the large sequencing depth. Naive subsets generally had larger estimated clonotype richness than memory subsets. Sampling was limited to blood, and TCR repertoires in tissue likely differ from TCR repertoires in blood. The small number of donors limited the genetic and exposure-history diversity represented. Roughly 5% of naive CD4, approximately 3.7% of naive CD8, 2.3% of memory CD4, and 0.35% to 0.4% of memory CD8 clonotypes were shared across several donors.

V is pared back by 0 bases and J by 4 bases, with 19 bases lying between the germline termini. CDR1 is given as LGHNA and CDR2 as YNFKEQ, both from the germline V gene. The CDR3 runs 18 amino acids, cysteine and phenylalanine included. Just CDR3 DNA is preserved here, 54 bases in frame from base 1. CD8 naive samples were obtained by positive selection for CCR7 among CD45RO-negative cells, yielding a CD45RA+CCR7+ population from which TemRA cells were excluded. The donors were healthy, HIV-negative adults who had no recently reported acute infections or vaccinations. Only Caucasian adults living in Nashville, Tennessee, USA were represented among the donors. After blood collection by leukapheresis, PBMCs were isolated using Ficoll-Histopaque density gradient centrifugation and then cryopreserved in the vapor phase of liquid nitrogen. Analytical flow cytometry was used to check the purity and quantity of each magnetically sorted T cell population. Genomic DNA was isolated from each sorted fraction and quantified by UV absorbance on a Nanodrop 2000c.

In the case of this clone: The clone's antigen remains unknown. Per-base qualities were not stored, and no clone one base away is much larger.

Using the deep immunoSEQ assay, TCR CDR3 regions were amplified from genomic DNA by multiplex PCR. Extracted genomic DNA from each cell subset was distributed evenly across all wells of several immunoSEQ 96-well plates, and each plate was treated as a replicate. For sorted subsets, about 200 ng genomic DNA, equal to some 30,000 T cell genomes, was loaded into each replicate PCR. Purified libraries were quantified with a Qubit 3.0 fluorometer, sized on a Bioanalyzer 2100, and re-quantified with the KAPA Library Quantification kit. Every immunoSEQ 96-well plate was sequenced on a dedicated single-read 150-cycle Illumina NextSeq 550 flow cell. In the paper's pipeline: Because the immunoSEQ output held only junctional sequences and lacked quality scores, the filtering could not match the filtering applied to full-length reads. Sequences were annotated with PyIR, a Python wrapper for IgBLAST v1.9, and V/J genes and CDR3 were assigned using IMGT germline references. Reads were removed for weak V/J assignments (E-value above 1e-6), missing CDR3, stop codons, out-of-frame junctions, or ambiguous translated residues. V3J clonotypes were defined as sequences sharing an identical inferred V gene, J gene, and CDR3 amino acid sequence. To compute the percentage overlap between repertoires, the number of shared unique clonotypes was divided by the size of the smaller repertoire. RTK rarefaction, the Chao1 estimator, and Recon v2.1 estimates of unobserved clonotypes were used to assess repertoire richness. Generation probabilities for all TCRbeta clonotypes obtained by the gDNA method from several donors were computed using OLGA. TCRdb's version of the immuneACCESS table is confined to in-frame rearrangements and falls short of the full clone set. An unresolved V gene accounts for under half of the shortfall where checked; the remainder is of unknown origin. V, J and clone size derive from that table, while D and trimming were established from the DNA sequence. For this sample the table gives 550,000 to 750,000 clones, of which just under 97% were detected only once. Approximately 0.1% of the sample is taken by the ten largest.

Sample: naive CD8+ T cells sorted from blood. Read against the paper, the sample's cell subset or site label means: CD45RA+CCR7+. The chain is made from TRBV4-2 and TRBJ2-1, with a weak D call of TRBD2 (7 bases match). The origin of this receptor is a woman aged 25 to 39 in good health. The CDR3 region reads CASSQEGGPSGEYNEQFF. At the DNA level, the sequence is TGTGCCAGCAGCCAAGAAGGGGGGCCTAGCGGTGAATACAATGAGCAGTTCTTC.